This is a list of T cell receptor beta chains from one sample in a study of radiotherapy plus CTLA-4 blockade in lung cancer. The method was immunoSEQ multiplex PCR; TCRdb's version includes in-frame clones alone and lacks a portion of them. The table lists 90,000 to 100,000 clones, roughly 88% of them singletons. The starting material was peripheral blood, obtained from a patient treated with radiotherapy plus ipilimumab. These receptor sequences come from a human donor with non-small cell lung cancer that progressed on radiotherapy plus ipilimumab. CDR3s include the opening cysteine and the closing phenylalanine or tryptophan. The D gene is left open where the match is weak. The size entry is marked missing in some rows and otherwise reads once, few, many or a size class.

>-|-|TRBJ1-2|TRBV4-1
CASSPQATGLISGYTF
TGCGCCAGCAGTCCCCAAGCTACAGGGCTTATCTCTGGCTACACCTTC
>-|-|TRBJ1-2|TRBV25-1
CASSGRDRPALYGYTF
TGTGCCAGCAGTGGGAGAGACAGGCCAGCTTTATATGGCTACACCTTC
>-|-|TRBJ1-1|TRBV18
CASSRDNTEAFF
TGTGCCAGCTCTAGGGATAACACTGAAGCTTTCTTT
>-|TRBD1|TRBJ2-7|TRBV6-8
CASSYSRDRGPIPTYEQYF
TGTGCCAGCAGTTACTCCCGGGACAGGGGGCCCATCCCTACCTACGAGCAGTACTTC
>-|TRBD2|TRBJ2-1|TRBV2
CASSGTSGSPNEQFF
TGTGCCAGCAGTGGCACTAGCGGGAGCCCCAATGAGCAGTTCTTC
>-|-|TRBJ2-7|TRBV12-5
CASGLDSYEQYF
TGTGCTAGTGGTTTGGACAGTTACGAGCAGTACTTC
>once|-|TRBJ1-1|TRBV5-1
CASSHDSTLNTEAFF
TGCGCCAGCAGCCACGACAGCACCTTGAACACTGAAGCTTTCTTT
>-|TRBD1|TRBJ2-1|TRBV18
CASSARDSTYNEQFF
TGTGCCAGCTCAGCCCGGGACAGTACCTACAATGAGCAGTTCTTC
>-|-|TRBJ1-1|TRBV29-1
CSASEGLGTEAFF
TGCAGCGCATCGGAGGGGCTCGGAACTGAAGCTTTCTTT
>-|-|TRBJ2-1|TRBV7-2
CASSPWAEIAYNEQFF
TGTGCCAGCAGCCCGTGGGCGGAGATCGCCTACAATGAGCAGTTCTTC
>-|TRBD1|TRBJ1-3|TRBV18
CASSPQGAEGNTIYF
TGTGCCAGCTCACCTCAGGGGGCGGAAGGAAACACCATATATTTT
>-|TRBD1|TRBJ1-4|TRBV30
CAWGPGQALKLFF
TGTGCCTGGGGGCCGGGACAGGCGTTAAAACTGTTTTTT